This T cell receptor (beta chain) stems from a study of T-cell reconstitution after alpha-beta-depleted transplantation in children. This clonotype was seen a few times. The germline V gene has CDR1 DFQATT and CDR2 SNEGSKA (reference sequence). Trimming pared 5 bases from V and 0 bases from J, leaving 8 bases between. The CDR3 is made up of 13 amino acids. Molecular barcoding with unique molecular identifiers was used for the TCRbeta library. TCRdb used MiXCR to reprocess the PCR reads, holding one entry per CDR3 protein. The table shows some 590,000 distinct CDR3 sequences, with over 9.5% occurring only once.

The specimen was PBMCs from the stem cell graft donor, collected from the stem cell graft. The chain combines TRBV20-1 with TRBJ2-4; D uncertain. The sequence was obtained from a human donor who donated a stem cell graft to a child with acute myeloid leukemia. The CDR3 loop is CSAPHLAKNIQYF. CDR3 nucleotide sequence: TGCAGTGCTCCACATTTAGCCAAAAACATTCAGTACTTC.